These 9 T cell receptor beta chains came from one sample sequenced in a study of T cell changes during pregnancy in multiple sclerosis (dated by TCRdb to between 2018 and 2021). The library was obtained by the immunoSEQ multiplex PCR assay. The clones in this table, taken by TCRdb from immuneACCESS, are in-frame only. Not every clone is retained; where verified, under half of the shortfall comes from an unresolved V gene, and the cause of the rest is unknown. Across this sample there are approximately 40,000 clones, with about 87% seen only once. The ten largest clones represent less than 1.5% of the sample. The sample was CD4+ T cells from peripheral blood mononuclear cells, taken in the second trimester of pregnancy. The source is a female donor with multiple sclerosis, enrolled in a pregnancy study.

The chain has TRBV30 and TRBJ1-6; perhaps TRBD1 as D (5 bases). V lost 2 bases and J 7 bases, leaving 12 bases between the germline ends. CDR3 length: 14 residues. Germline V gene sequence: CDR1 GTSNPN, CDR2 SVGIG (reference sequence). The CDR3 loop is CAWSNSPGNSPLHF. CDR3 sequence (DNA): TGTGCCTGGAGTAACTCCCCAGGGAATTCACCCCTCCACTTT. Looking up the rest from reference TRBV30 and TRBJ1-6 gives the full variable domain: SQTIHQWPATLVQPVGSPLSLECTVEGTSNPNLYWYRQAAGRGLQLLFYSVGIGQISSEVPQNLSASRPQDRQFILSSKKLLLSDSGFYLCAWSNSPGNSPLHFGNGTRLTVT.

The chain couples TRBV25-1 to TRBJ2-5; TRBD2 matches at 9 bases. Germline CDR1 MGHDK, CDR2 SYGVNS. The CDR3 contains 15 residues. With V trimmed by 3 bases and J by 7 bases, 9 bases remained unmatched. CDR3 nucleotide sequence: TGTGCCAGCAGTGATTCAAAAGCGGGAGGTTGGACCCAGTACTTC. Its protein is CASSDSKAGGWTQYF.

V usage is TRBV6-4 and J usage is TRBJ2-2; D not certain. The germline V gene encodes CDR1 MRHNA and CDR2 SNTAGT. The V end was cut by 0 bases, the J end by 10 bases, with 12 bases between. This CDR3 comprises 14 residues. CDR3 bases: TGTGCCAGCAGTGACTCGAGTAGCACCCCGGAGCTGTTTTTT. This gives the protein CASSDSSSTPELFF.

This clone has a handful of counts. The V and J genes are TRBV5-4 and TRBJ1-2; D unresolved. The germline V and J ends were trimmed by 4 bases and 0 bases, with 7 bases remaining between them. Germline V gene sequence: CDR1 SGHNT, CDR2 YYREEE (reference sequence). The CDR3 is made up of 13 amino acids. The CDR3 nucleotides read TGTGCCAGCAGCGGAGGGTCTAACTATGGCTACACCTTC. Amino acid sequence: CASSGGSNYGYTF. Together with reference TRBV5-4 and TRBJ1-2, the CDR3 gives the full variable domain: ETGVTQSPTHLIKTRGQQVTLRCSSQSGHNTVSWYQQALGQGPQFIFQYYREEENGRGNFPPRFSGLQFPNYSSELNVNALELDDSALYLCASSGGSNYGYTFGSGTRLTVV.

This chain uses TRBV6-5 with TRBJ2-4; the match to TRBD1 covers 7 bases. Germline CDR1 MNHEY, CDR2 SVGAGI. The CDR3 is 13 amino acids. V was clipped by 5 bases and J by 9 bases; unmatched bases: 7. CDR3 nucleotides: TGTGCCAGCAGTCCCCGGACAGGAGGCATTCAGTACTTC. Protein: CASSPRTGGIQYF.

This chain links TRBV7-2 with TRBJ2-7, with TRBD1 matching 11 bases. This CDR3 is 15 amino acids long. The germline gives CDR1 SGHTA, CDR2 FQGNSA. Trimming cost V 4 bases and J 5 bases; bases outside gene matches: 7. As DNA, the CDR3 is TGTGCCAGCAGCTGGGGGACAGGGGGGAGGGACGAGCAGTACTTC. Protein product: CASSWGTGGRDEQYF.

This clone was observed a single time. V gene TRBV5-8 combines with J gene TRBJ2-5; D is perhaps TRBD1 (5 bases). CDR3 length: 17 residues. V lost 0 bases and J 0 bases, leaving 15 bases between the germline ends. CDR1 is SGHTS, CDR2 YDEGEE, per germline. In DNA, the CDR3 is TGTGCCAGCAGCTTGGGATTAGCAGGGCAATACCAAGAGACCCAGTACTTC. Translation gives CASSLGLAGQYQETQYF. The full variable domain, its missing parts supplied by reference TRBV5-8 and TRBJ2-5, is EAGVTQSPTHLIKTRGQQATLRCSPISGHTSVYWYQQALGLGLQFLLWYDEGEERNRGNFPPRFSGRQFPNYSSELNVNALELEDSALYLCASSLGLAGQYQETQYFGPGTRLLVL.

The CDR3 bases are TGTGCCAGCAGCCATGATGGACAGGGGAATGAAGCTTTCTTT. Its translation is CASSHDGQGNEAFF. The chain links TRBV7-8 to TRBJ1-1, with 9 nucleotides matching TRBD1. CDR3 length equals 14 residues. V trimming: 5 bases; J trimming: 7 bases; junction bases outside the gene matches: 8. Looked up from germline, CDR1 is SGHVS and CDR2 is FQNEAQ.

The genes are TRBV28 and TRBJ1-5, with D tentatively TRBD1 (6 bases). The germline V gene has CDR1 MDHEN and CDR2 SYDVKM. The CDR3 has 18 residues. V gave up 3 bases and J gave up 0 bases, with 18 bases separating them. CDR3 sequence (DNA): TGTGCCAGCAGTTTCGGGGGCACGGGAGGGGTTAGCAATCAGCCCCAGCATTTT. Its translation: CASSFGGTGGVSNQPQHF.